The entry that follows covers one T cell receptor (beta chain) sequence. The authors' processing: Reference gene primer amplification gave estimated nucleated cell counts. Some clones are missing from TCRdb's copy, which holds only in-frame ones; the method was immunoSEQ multiplex PCR. The V and J calls and clone size are taken from that table; D and trimming were inferred from the DNA. The sample holds roughly 87,000 clones, about 85% seen once. Germline V lookup: CDR1 SGHDT, CDR2 YYEEEE. The CDR3 sequence is 11 residues long. Trimming took off 0 bases at V and 10 bases at J, with 7 bases between the two ends. This sample is part of a study of blood T cell repertoires in COVID-19. Study-level background: Sources were T cells, B-cell-depleted T cells, or PBMCs; the material itself was cDNA or gDNA.

Material: peripheral blood. This receptor was taken from a woman aged 80 or over with COVID-19, enrolled during active disease. V and J are TRBV5-6 and TRBJ1-2; D not certain. The CDR3 loop is CASSLEYFYTF. CDR3 nucleotide sequence: TGTGCCAGCAGCTTGGAATATTTCTACACCTTC.